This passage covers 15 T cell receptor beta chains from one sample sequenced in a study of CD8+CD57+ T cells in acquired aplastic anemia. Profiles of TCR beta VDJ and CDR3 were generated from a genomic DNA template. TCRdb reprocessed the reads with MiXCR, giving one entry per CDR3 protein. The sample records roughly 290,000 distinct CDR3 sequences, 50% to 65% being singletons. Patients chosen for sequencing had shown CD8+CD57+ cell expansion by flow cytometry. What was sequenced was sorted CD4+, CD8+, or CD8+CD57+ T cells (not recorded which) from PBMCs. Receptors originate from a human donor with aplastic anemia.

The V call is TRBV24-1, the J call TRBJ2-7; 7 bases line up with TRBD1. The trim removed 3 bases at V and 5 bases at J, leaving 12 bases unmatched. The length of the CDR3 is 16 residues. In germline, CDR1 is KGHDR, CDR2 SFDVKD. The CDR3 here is CATSDLQKGALHEQYF. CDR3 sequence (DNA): TGTGCCACCAGTGATCTCCAGAAGGGGGCTCTACACGAGCAGTACTTC.

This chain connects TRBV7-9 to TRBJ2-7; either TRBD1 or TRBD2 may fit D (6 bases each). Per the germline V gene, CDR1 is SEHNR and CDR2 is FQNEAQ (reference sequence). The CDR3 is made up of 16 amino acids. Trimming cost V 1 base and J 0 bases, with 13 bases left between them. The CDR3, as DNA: TGTGCCAGCAGCTTAGGTGGGGGGCCCCCCTCCTACGAGCAGTACTTC. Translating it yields CASSLGGGPPSYEQYF.

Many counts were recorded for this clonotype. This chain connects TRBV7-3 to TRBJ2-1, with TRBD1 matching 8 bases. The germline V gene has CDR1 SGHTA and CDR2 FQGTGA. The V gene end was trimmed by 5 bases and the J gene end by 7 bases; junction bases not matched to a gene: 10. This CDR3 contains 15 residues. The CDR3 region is CASSPDRGPLNEQFF. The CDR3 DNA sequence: TGTGCCAGCAGCCCCGACAGGGGACCCTTAAATGAGCAGTTCTTC.

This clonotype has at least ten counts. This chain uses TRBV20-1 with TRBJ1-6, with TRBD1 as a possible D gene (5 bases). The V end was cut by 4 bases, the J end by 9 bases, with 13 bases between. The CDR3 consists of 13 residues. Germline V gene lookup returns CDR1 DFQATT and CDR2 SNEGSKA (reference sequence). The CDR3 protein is CSAIAGMGSPLHF. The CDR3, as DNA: TGCAGTGCTATTGCAGGGATGGGTTCACCCCTCCACTTT.

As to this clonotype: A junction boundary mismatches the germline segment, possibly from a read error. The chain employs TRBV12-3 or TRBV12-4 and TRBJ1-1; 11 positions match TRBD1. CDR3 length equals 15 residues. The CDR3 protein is CASSLGTGGDTEAFF. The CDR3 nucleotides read TGTGCCAGCAGCCTCGGGACAGGGGGGGACACTGAAGCCTTCTTT.

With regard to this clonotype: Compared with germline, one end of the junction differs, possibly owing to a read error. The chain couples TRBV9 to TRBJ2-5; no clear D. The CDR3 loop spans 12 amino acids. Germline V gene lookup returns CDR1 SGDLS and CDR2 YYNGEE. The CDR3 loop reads CANSQGIGTQYF. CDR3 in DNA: TGTGCCAACAGCCAAGGGATTGGGACCCAGTACTTC. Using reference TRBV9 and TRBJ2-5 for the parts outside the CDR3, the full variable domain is DSGVTQTPKHLITATGQRVTLRCSPRSGDLSVYWYQQSLDQGLQFLIQYYNGEERAKGNILERFSAQQFPDLHSELNLSSLELGDSALYFCANSQGIGTQYFGPGTRLLVL.

The CDR3 region is CASSSSQGALNYGYTF. CDR3 DNA sequence: TGTGCCAGCAGCTCCTCGCAGGGAGCCCTAAACTATGGCTACACCTTC. The V gene is TRBV7-2, the J gene TRBJ1-2; D might be TRBD1 (5 bases). Germline assignment: CDR1 SGHTA and CDR2 FQGNSA. Trimming took off 4 bases at V and 2 bases at J, with 17 bases between the two ends. This CDR3 has 16 residues.

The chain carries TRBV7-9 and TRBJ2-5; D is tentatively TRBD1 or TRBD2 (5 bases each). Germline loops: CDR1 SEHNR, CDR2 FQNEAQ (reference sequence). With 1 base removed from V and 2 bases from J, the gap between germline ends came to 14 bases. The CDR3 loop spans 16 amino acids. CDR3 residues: CASSLGGIVIQETQYF. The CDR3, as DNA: TGTGCCAGCAGCTTAGGGGGGATCGTGATTCAAGAGACCCAGTACTTC.

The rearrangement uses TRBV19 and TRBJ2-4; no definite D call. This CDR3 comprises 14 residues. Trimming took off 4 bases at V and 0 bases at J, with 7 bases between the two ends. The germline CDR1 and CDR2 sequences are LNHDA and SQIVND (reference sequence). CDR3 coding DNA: TGTGCCAGTAGTAGTGTCCTAGCCAAAAACATTCAGTACTTC. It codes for CASSSVLAKNIQYF.

As DNA, the CDR3 is TGTGCCAGCAGCGCCGGGGGGCCAGATACGCAGTATTTT. Translated, it gives CASSAGGPDTQYF. This chain connects TRBV9 to TRBJ2-3, with a possible D match to TRBD2 (7 bases). V lost 3 bases to trimming and J lost 4 bases, with 9 bases between them. There are 13 residues in the CDR3. Germline CDR1 reads SGDLS; CDR2 reads YYNGEE.

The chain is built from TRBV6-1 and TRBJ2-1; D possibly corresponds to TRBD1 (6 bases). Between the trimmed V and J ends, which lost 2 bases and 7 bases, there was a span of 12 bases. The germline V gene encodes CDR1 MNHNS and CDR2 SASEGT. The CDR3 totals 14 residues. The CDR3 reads CASSERVRGNEQFF. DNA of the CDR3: TGTGCCAGCAGTGAAAGAGTTAGGGGGAATGAGCAGTTCTTC.

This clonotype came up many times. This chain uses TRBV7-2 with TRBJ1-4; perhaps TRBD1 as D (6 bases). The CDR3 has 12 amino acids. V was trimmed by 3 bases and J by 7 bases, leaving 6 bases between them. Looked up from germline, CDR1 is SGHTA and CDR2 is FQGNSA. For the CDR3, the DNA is TGTGCCAGCAGCTTCAGGGGTGAAAAACTGTTTTTT. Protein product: CASSFRGEKLFF.

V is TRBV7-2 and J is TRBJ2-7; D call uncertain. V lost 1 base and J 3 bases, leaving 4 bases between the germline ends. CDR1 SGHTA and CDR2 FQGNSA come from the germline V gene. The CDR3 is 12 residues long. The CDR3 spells CASSLEFYEQYF. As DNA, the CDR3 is TGTGCCAGCAGCTTAGAGTTCTACGAGCAGTACTTC. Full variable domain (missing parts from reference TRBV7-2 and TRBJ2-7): GAGVSQSPSNKVTEKGKDVELRCDPISGHTALYWYRQSLGQGLEFLIYFQGNSAPDKSGLPSDRFSAERTGGSVSTLTIQRTQQEDSAVYLCASSLEFYEQYFGPGTRLTVT.

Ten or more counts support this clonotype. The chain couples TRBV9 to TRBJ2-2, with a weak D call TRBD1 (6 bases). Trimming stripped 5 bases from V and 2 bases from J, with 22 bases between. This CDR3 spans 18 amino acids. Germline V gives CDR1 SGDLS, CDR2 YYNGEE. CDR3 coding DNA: TGTGCCAGCAGGGCCACGCCGGGACACAAGGATAACACCGGGGAGCTGTTTTTT. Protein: CASRATPGHKDNTGELFF.

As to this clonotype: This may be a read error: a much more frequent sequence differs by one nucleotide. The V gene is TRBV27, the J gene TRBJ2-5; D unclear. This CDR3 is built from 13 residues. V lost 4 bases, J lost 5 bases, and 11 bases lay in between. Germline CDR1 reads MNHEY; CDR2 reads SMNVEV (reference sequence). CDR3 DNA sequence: TGTGCCAGCAGTTCGACTGCGATGGAGACCCAGTACTTC. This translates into CASSSTAMETQYF.